The T cell receptor beta chain under discussion was sequenced for a study of CD4 T cells in relation to SARS-CoV-2 and coronaviruses. As for the study in general: TCR beta CDR3s were sequenced after roughly eleven-day antigen culture of PBMCs. The negative reference was HIV-1 Nef peptide pool or peptide-free culture.

In regard to this clone: What it binds is not known.

Measured with immunoSEQ multiplex PCR; TCRdb has only the in-frame clones, and not every one. The sample yields approximately 25,000 clones, roughly four fifths seen once. The germline V gene encodes CDR1 MGHDK and CDR2 SYGVNS. This CDR3 is 15 amino acids long. Deletions cut 4 bases from V and 10 bases from J, with 21 bases between. Before the COVID-19 pandemic, during about 2010-2018, CD4+ T cells were taken from unexposed donors. Isolation of CD4+ T cells took place after roughly nine days in culture. J is TRBJ2-3 and V is TRBV25-1; D possibly corresponds to TRBD2 (5 bases). This clonotype was obtained from a human donor in good health. What was sequenced was CD4+ T cells from PBMCs, cultured in vitro. The CDR3 is CASSGGLQGFRAQYF. The CDR3, as DNA: TGTGCCAGCAGTGGAGGACTCCAAGGGTTTAGGGCGCAGTATTTT.